This entry lists 20 T cell receptor beta chains sequenced from one sample in a study of cytomegalovirus exposure and HLA in healthy donors. PCR was performed using 60 Vbeta and 13 Jbeta primers. Only in-frame clones appear in the TCRdb table, and some are missing; sequencing was by immunoSEQ multiplex PCR. Of under 150,000 clones listed, over 75% are singletons. The sequenced material came from PBMCs. The receptors originated from a man aged 50 or older in good health and CMV-seronegative.

The chain carries TRBV5-1 and TRBJ2-2; D unclear. The CDR3 length is 15 residues. Germline values: CDR1 SGHRS, CDR2 YFSETQ. The germline V and J ends were trimmed by 4 bases and 3 bases, with 13 bases remaining between them. The CDR3 DNA reads TGCGCCAGCAGCCCTAGTCTCTCCCACACCGGGGAGCTGTTTTTT. Its protein is CASSPSLSHTGELFF.

The chain joins TRBV5-1 to TRBJ2-5; 7 bases are a match to TRBD1. V was pared by 3 bases and J by 2 bases, with 4 bases of the junction left unmatched. This CDR3 spans 14 amino acids. Germline CDR1 SGHRS, CDR2 YFSETQ. CDR3 residues: CASSYGQVQETQYF. The CDR3 DNA reads TGCGCCAGCAGCTACGGACAGGTACAAGAGACCCAGTACTTC.

The V call is TRBV5-1, the J call TRBJ2-1, with 15 positions matching TRBD2. Trimming cost V 0 bases and J 3 bases; bases outside gene matches: 10. The CDR3 totals 20 residues. Germline V CDR1 and CDR2: SGHRS, YFSETQ. The CDR3 region is CASSLDPGLAGGHFYNEQFF. CDR3 DNA: TGCGCCAGCAGCTTGGATCCGGGACTAGCGGGGGGCCATTTCTACAATGAGCAGTTCTTC.

The chain has TRBV6-1 and TRBJ2-7; TRBD2 agrees at 11 bases. The V segment lost 6 bases and the J segment 6 bases; nucleotides outside the gene matches: 7. The CDR3 is 14 amino acids. In germline, CDR1 is MNHNS, CDR2 SASEGT. The CDR3 nucleotides are TGTGCCAGCAGAGTAGCGGGAGGGCACGGCGAGCAGTACTTC. Its protein is CASRVAGGHGEQYF.

The V call is TRBV5-1, the J call TRBJ1-4; the match to TRBD1 covers 7 bases. The ends lost 1 base at V and 1 base at J; junction bases unmatched: 4. This CDR3 has 16 residues. The germline V gene has CDR1 SGHRS and CDR2 YFSETQ. The CDR3 reads CASSLRGLVTNEKLFF. CDR3 DNA sequence: TGCGCCAGCAGCTTGAGGGGGCTGGTAACTAATGAAAAACTGTTTTTT.

V usage is TRBV27 and J usage is TRBJ2-7; D uncertain. CDR3 length equals 14 residues. CDR1 is MNHEY, CDR2 SMNVEV, per germline (reference sequence). V was clipped by 2 bases and J by 0 bases, with 8 bases between them. In nucleotides, the CDR3 is TGTGCCAGCAGTTTAAACAGTATCTCCTACGAGCAGTACTTC. Its protein product is CASSLNSISYEQYF.

This chain links TRBV6-1 with TRBJ2-7, with 9 bases matching TRBD1. Germline CDR1 and CDR2: MNHNS and SASEGT. V trimming: 10 bases; J trimming: 3 bases; junction bases outside the gene matches: 7. The CDR3 contains 13 residues. CDR3 loop: CATGGQGNYEQYF. The CDR3 DNA reads TGTGCCACGGGGGGACAGGGCAACTACGAGCAGTACTTC.

The V call is TRBV11-2, the J call TRBJ2-4; 8 nucleotides line up with TRBD2. CDR1 SGHAT and CDR2 FQNNGV come from the germline V gene. V was pared by 1 base and J by 1 base, with 3 bases of the junction left unmatched. The CDR3 is made up of 16 amino acids. DNA of the CDR3: TGTGCCAGCAGCTTAGCGGGGGGGAAGGCCAAAAACATTCAGTACTTC. It translates to CASSLAGGKAKNIQYF.

The V and J genes are TRBV7-2 and TRBJ2-5, with D possibly TRBD1 on 5 matching bases. CDR3 length: 13 amino acids. Germline V lookup: CDR1 SGHTA, CDR2 FQGNSA. V was pared by 5 bases and J by 3 bases, with 10 bases between. CDR3 DNA sequence: TGTGCCAGCAGCCAACAGGAGAAAGAGACCCAGTACTTC. It codes for CASSQQEKETQYF.

The chain links TRBV28 to TRBJ1-3; D not certain. The germline V and J ends were trimmed by 3 bases and 1 base, with 19 bases remaining between them. The CDR3 covers 18 residues. Germline values: CDR1 MDHEN, CDR2 SYDVKM. In DNA form, the CDR3 reads TGTGCCAGCAGTTTTTCCCTCCGGGGTGCGGGGTCTGGAAACACCATATATTTT. As protein: CASSFSLRGAGSGNTIYF.

The chain is built from TRBV6-6 and TRBJ2-2; tentatively, D is TRBD2 (6 bases). The length of the CDR3 is 14 residues. V lost 2 bases and J lost 6, with 10 bases in between. Germline CDR1 is MNHNY and CDR2 is SVGAGI (reference sequence). The CDR3 region has the DNA TGTGCCAGCAGTTACGTTAGCGGCGCCGGGGAGCTGTTTTTT. Translation: CASSYVSGAGELFF.

This clone turned up a few times. One junction end disagrees with the germline gene, perhaps due to a read error. The V gene is TRBV7-2, the J gene TRBJ1-2; TRBD1 aligns across 9 bases. Per the germline V gene, CDR1 is SGHTA and CDR2 is FQGNSA. The CDR3 extends over 15 amino acids. CDR3 coding DNA: TGTGCCAGCAGCTTAGCTCCCACGGACAGGGGAATTCCTTCCTTC. Its protein product is CASSLAPTDRGIPSF.

This clone was observed a single time. The V gene is TRBV2, the J gene TRBJ2-2; 9 bases match TRBD2. After removal of 1 base from V and 5 bases from J, the junction contained 8 bases not matched to a gene. CDR1 and CDR2 (germline): SNHLY, FYNNEI. This CDR3 has 17 residues. The CDR3 sequence is CASSEERAGGGTGELFF. The CDR3 DNA follows: TGTGCCAGCAGTGAAGAAAGAGCGGGAGGAGGGACCGGGGAGCTGTTTTTT.

The CDR3 DNA reads TGTGCCAGCAGCCAAGGGCTAGATGAGTTCTTC. Translating gives CASSQGLDEFF. The rearrangement links TRBV4-2 to TRBJ2-1, with D unresolved. This CDR3 spans 11 amino acids. Germline values: CDR1 LGHNA, CDR2 YNFKEQ. Trimming removed 1 base at V and 14 bases at J, with 9 bases between.

The chain's CDR3 is CASSPGQDLPIYF. The CDR3 DNA reads TGTGCCAGCTCACCAGGGCAGGATTTGCCCATATATTTT. This chain uses TRBV18 with TRBJ1-3, with no clear D. This CDR3 spans 13 amino acids. The V gene's germline CDR1 is KGHSH and CDR2 LQKENI. Trimming shortened V by 2 bases and J by 11 bases, and 13 bases separated the two germline ends.

CDR3 sequence (DNA): TGTGCCAGCAGCTTGAGGAGCTCCTACAATGAGCAGTTCTTC. It is translated as CASSLRSSYNEQFF. The chain combines TRBV5-4 with TRBJ2-1; D is unclear. Germline CDR1 SGHNT, CDR2 YYREEE (reference sequence). The CDR3 is 14 residues long. Trimming removed 1 base at V and 0 bases at J, with 5 bases between.

The chain is built from TRBV7-9 and TRBJ2-7; TRBD1 is a possible D gene (5 bases). The CDR3 spans 14 residues. The V end was cut by 0 bases, the J end by 2 bases, with 8 bases between. Looked up from germline, CDR1 is SEHNR and CDR2 is FQNEAQ (reference sequence). CDR3 sequence (DNA): TGTGCCAGCAGCTTAGCAGCAGGGACCTACGAGCAGTACTTC. It codes for CASSLAAGTYEQYF.

The chain links TRBV29-1 to TRBJ1-2; 7 nucleotides line up with TRBD1. The CDR3 totals 14 residues. Germline V gene lookup returns CDR1 SQVTM and CDR2 ANQGSEA. V gave up 2 bases and J gave up 2 bases; unmatched junction bases: 5. The CDR3 DNA sequence: TGCAGCGTTGAAACTGGGACAGCAAACTATGGCTACACCTTC. Its protein product is CSVETGTANYGYTF.

The rearrangement joins TRBV19 to TRBJ2-5; 7 bases fit TRBD1. Losses at the gene ends were 3 bases for V and 2 bases for J; bases not matched to a gene: 3. CDR3 length: 14 amino acids. Germline assignment: CDR1 LNHDA and CDR2 SQIVND (reference sequence). CDR3 sequence (DNA): TGTGCCAGTAGTATCCGGGACAGACAAGAGACCCAGTACTTC. Its protein is CASSIRDRQETQYF.

This sequence joins TRBV5-1 and TRBJ2-6, with 8 bases that match TRBD2. Germline V gives CDR1 SGHRS, CDR2 YFSETQ. Trimming at V came to 3 bases and at J to 4 bases, leaving 3 bases not matched to a gene. The CDR3 totals 15 residues. The chain's CDR3 is CASSSRTSGANVLTF. For the CDR3, the DNA is TGCGCCAGCAGCTCAAGGACTAGCGGGGCCAACGTCCTGACTTTC. The full variable domain, in which reference TRBV5-1 and TRBJ2-6 provide the parts outside the CDR3, is KAGVTQTPRYLIKTRGQQVTLSCSPISGHRSVSWYQQTPGQGLQFLFEYFSETQRNKGNFPGRFSGRQFSNSRSEMNVSTLELGDSALYLCASSSRTSGANVLTFGAGSRLTVL.